This TCR beta chain was captured by sequencing in a study of cytomegalovirus exposure and HLA in healthy donors. The PCR contained 60 Vbeta and 13 Jbeta primers. Only in-frame clones appear in the TCRdb table, and some are missing; sequencing was by immunoSEQ multiplex PCR. The sample yields around 150,000 clones, approximately 87% seen once. Broader study findings: Generally TCR sequences proved uncommon, though certain public TCRs appeared in numerous donors.

About this clone: Its cognate antigen is unknown.

Trimming took off 2 bases at V and 5 bases at J, with 9 bases between the two ends. CDR3 length: 14 residues. Germline values: CDR1 MNHNS, CDR2 SASEGT. This TCR was sampled from a middle-aged man in good health and CMV-seronegative. This chain uses TRBV6-1 with TRBJ1-4; perhaps TRBD1 as D (5 bases). The sample was PBMCs. CDR3 amino acids: CASSESGANEKLFF. The CDR3 DNA follows: TGTGCCAGCAGTGAAAGCGGGGCAAATGAAAAACTGTTTTTT.